This T cell receptor beta chain was sequenced during a study of T cell responses to AZD1222 COVID-19 vaccine. Study results and limitations: Repertoire samples came only from after the peak T cell response.

Using immunoSEQ multiplex PCR, the repertoire was profiled, and TCRdb retains in-frame clones only, with some absent. Found here are approximately 190,000 clones, approximately 94% of them singletons; the top ten hold about 3.5%. Trimming stripped 0 bases from V and 3 bases from J, with 8 bases between. Germline CDR1 and CDR2: SGHKS and YYEKEE (reference sequence). The CDR3 consists of 14 residues. In the case of this clone: The antigen remains unidentified.

The material was peripheral blood, obtained 28 days after the second dose of the MenACWY control vaccine. The rearrangement links TRBV5-5 to TRBJ2-3; D call uncertain. The TCR comes from an adult who received the MenACWY meningococcal vaccine as a control. CDR3 residues: CASSLAGWTDTQYF. CDR3 DNA: TGTGCCAGCAGCTTGGCAGGATGGACAGATACGCAGTATTTT.